Listed below are T cell receptor beta chains from one sample, sequenced in a study of CXCR3-negative and CXCR3-positive naive CD8 T cells. From the 5' RACE reads, TCRdb lists one entry per CDR3 protein and no DNA. The listing contains around 92,000 distinct CDR3 sequences. Sequenced input: naive CXCR3- CD8+ T cells from blood. All receptors come from a human donor in good health. Some clones in this sample may be carry-over from other donors' samples. Each CDR3 is given with its conserved first and last residue.

V,J,CDR3
TRBV29-1,TRBJ2-5,CSVENRQETQYF
TRBV29-1,TRBJ2-7,CSVVQQGSSYEQYF
TRBV14,TRBJ2-6,CASSPWGGLGANVLTF
TRBV25-1,TRBJ1-6,CASSEWDNSYNSPLHF
TRBV4-1,TRBJ2-1,CASSQGGENEQFF
TRBV5-6,TRBJ2-1,CASSLVGAPKEFF
TRBV6-5,TRBJ2-2,CASTHLDGLRATGELFF
TRBV7-6,TRBJ2-1,CASSTRLNEQFF
TRBV7-9,TRBJ2-1,CASSLGGTTIYNEQFF
TRBV12-3/TRBV12-4,TRBJ2-1,CASSVKTSGIHEQFF
TRBV4-3,TRBJ2-7,CASSQDPLDRGEQYF
TRBV5-1,TRBJ2-2,CASSFGLAGEGNTGELFF
TRBV7-6,TRBJ2-3,CASSVRLGRFTDTQYF
TRBV4-3,TRBJ1-3,CASSQDPVYNSGNTIYF
TRBV19,TRBJ1-6,CASSTGAGNSPLHF
TRBV28,TRBJ2-7,CASSLGGGPDYEQYF
TRBV27,TRBJ2-1,CASSLFGRGHHNEQFF
TRBV7-9,TRBJ2-1,CASSFSGGNYNEQFF
TRBV6-6,TRBJ2-7,CASRGVYEQYF
TRBV29-1,TRBJ2-2,CSVEDPRAGGELFF
TRBV12-5,TRBJ2-1,CASGFGTSNEQFF
TRBV3-1,TRBJ1-2,CASSQVPDREDYGYTF